The rows below give T cell receptor beta chains drawn from one sample of a study of cytomegalovirus exposure and HLA in healthy donors. Sequencing used immunoSEQ multiplex PCR; TCRdb keeps in-frame clones, though not all of them. The sample gives roughly 260,000 clones, 80% to 90% of which show up once; approximately 2% is in the top ten. What was sequenced was PBMCs. The receptors were sampled from a woman aged 40-49 years in good health and CMV-seropositive. Both conserved end residues are part of each CDR3.

v_gene	len	CDR3aa
TRBV7-2	14	CASSPGRGRDEQFF
TRBV7-2	14	CASSLTGESETQYF
TRBV28	15	CASSFSGRQLDTQYF
TRBV6-6	13	CASAVLMNTEAFF
TRBV19	13	CASSITGINEQFF
TRBV6-5	14	CASSQGTGGRPQHF
TRBV7-2	16	CASSASPLAGFGEQYF
TRBV15	17	CATSRDLVFSSGNTIYF
TRBV9	16	CASTRGWGQGGSPLHF
TRBV7-9	16	CASSLARASEAGELFF
TRBV27	17	CASSLGSRAGERFEQYF
TRBV28	15	CASSLPSGIAYEQYF
TRBV5-6	14	CASSLAGWRETQYF
TRBV30	16	CAWSEGLAGGTDTQYF
TRBV27	18	CASSLSSGQGVMNTEAFF
TRBV29-1	13	CSVDRGFPDTQYF
TRBV6-1	14	CASDYSNSNQPQHF
TRBV7-3	17	CASSFEATSGFQNEQFF
TRBV5-5	16	CASSLLQGVYQETQYF
TRBV5-1	16	CASSLSAGHFPYEQYF
TRBV7-9	15	CASSLSDRHREKLFF
TRBV5-6	13	CASSRDYTGELFF
TRBV7-8	16	CASSPGQGSLNYGYTF
TRBV5-4	14	CASSQQGGDQPQHF
TRBV2	16	CASRSSRTSITDTQYF
TRBV5-1	15	CASSAQGQGGTEAFF
TRBV19	17	CASSPPHGEGARTEAFF
TRBV18	16	CASSPYTGRGSYEQYF
TRBV9	15	CASSAGGVAGNTIYF
TRBV30	15	CAWSVGLAVEETQYF
TRBV6-5	16	CASSFFGSVGQETQYF
TRBV7-8	16	CASSLGGLAYTDTQYF
TRBV7-9	18	CASSSTIVQKELNTEAFF
TRBV27	15	CASRPRLAGGNEQFF
TRBV19	12	CASKPRDYGYTF
TRBV4-2	16	CASSPTSGRVQETQYF
TRBV10-3	15	CAINQGLNSYNEQFF
TRBV14	15	CASSQEIGLDNEQFF
TRBV14	17	CASSQDAGGRLWDEQYF
TRBV7-2	15	CASSSVGLRTDTQYF
TRBV7-2	14	CASSLTVDVYGYTF